What follows is one T cell receptor (beta chain) and its context. Its antigen remains unidentified. The data originate from a study of cytomegalovirus exposure and HLA in healthy donors. Findings and caveats of the study: Reportedly, cytomegalovirus status was diagnosed with high sensitivity and specificity.

Germline CDR1 SGHTA, CDR2 FQGTGA. This CDR3 is 13 amino acids long. The V gene end was trimmed by 5 bases and the J gene end by 6 bases; junction bases not matched to a gene: 3. With 60 Vbeta and 13 Jbeta primers, the PCR was carried out. The protocol was immunoSEQ multiplex PCR, while the TCRdb copy is restricted to in-frame clones and leaves out a portion. The sample carries some 90,000 clones, 60% to 80% recorded once. The sequencing input was PBMCs. V and J are TRBV7-3 and TRBJ1-2; 10 nucleotides line up with TRBD1. The clonotype was recovered from a boy aged 5-17 years in good health and CMV-seronegative. Here the CDR3 reads CASSGDRGDGYTF. The CDR3 DNA reads TGTGCCAGCAGCGGGGACAGGGGAGATGGCTACACCTTC.